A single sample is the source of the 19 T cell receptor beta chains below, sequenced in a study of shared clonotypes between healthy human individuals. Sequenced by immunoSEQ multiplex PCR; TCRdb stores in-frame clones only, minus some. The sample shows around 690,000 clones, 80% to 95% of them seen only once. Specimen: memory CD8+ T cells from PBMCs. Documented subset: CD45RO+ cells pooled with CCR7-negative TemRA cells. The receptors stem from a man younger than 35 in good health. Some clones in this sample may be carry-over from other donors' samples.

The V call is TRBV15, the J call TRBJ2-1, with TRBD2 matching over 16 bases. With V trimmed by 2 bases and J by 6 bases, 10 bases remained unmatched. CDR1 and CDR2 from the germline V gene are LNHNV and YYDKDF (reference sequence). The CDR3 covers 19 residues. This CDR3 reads CATSRSGLAGGPVFNEQFF. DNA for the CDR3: TGTGCCACCAGCAGATCGGGACTAGCGGGAGGGCCTGTCTTCAATGAGCAGTTCTTC.

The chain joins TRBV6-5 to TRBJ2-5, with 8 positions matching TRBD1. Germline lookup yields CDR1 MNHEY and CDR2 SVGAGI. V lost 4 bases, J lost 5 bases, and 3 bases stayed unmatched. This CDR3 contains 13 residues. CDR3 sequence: CASSFHRGETQYF. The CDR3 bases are TGTGCCAGCAGTTTTCACAGGGGGGAGACCCAGTACTTC.

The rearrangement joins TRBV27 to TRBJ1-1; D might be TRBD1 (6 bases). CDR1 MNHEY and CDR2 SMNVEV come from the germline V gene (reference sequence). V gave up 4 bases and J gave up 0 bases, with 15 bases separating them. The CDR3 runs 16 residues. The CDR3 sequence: CASSYSSGEVNTEAFF. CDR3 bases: TGTGCCAGCAGTTATAGCTCAGGGGAAGTGAACACTGAAGCTTTCTTT.

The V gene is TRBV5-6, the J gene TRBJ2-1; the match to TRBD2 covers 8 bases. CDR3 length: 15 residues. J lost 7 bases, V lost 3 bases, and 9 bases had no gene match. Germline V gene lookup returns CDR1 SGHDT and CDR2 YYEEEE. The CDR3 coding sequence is TGTGCCAGCAGCTACGGCGGGAGGTCACCTAATGAGCAGTTCTTC. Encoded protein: CASSYGGRSPNEQFF.

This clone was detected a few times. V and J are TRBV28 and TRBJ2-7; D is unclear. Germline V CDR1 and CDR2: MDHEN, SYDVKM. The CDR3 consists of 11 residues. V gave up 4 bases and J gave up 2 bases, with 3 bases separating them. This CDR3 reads CASSWAYEQYF. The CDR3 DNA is TGTGCCAGCAGTTGGGCCTACGAGCAGTACTTC.

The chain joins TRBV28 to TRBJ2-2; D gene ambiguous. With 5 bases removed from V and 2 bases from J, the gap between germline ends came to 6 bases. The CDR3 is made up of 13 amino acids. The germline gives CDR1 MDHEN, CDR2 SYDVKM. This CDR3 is CASSPGNTGELFF. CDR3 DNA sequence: TGTGCCAGCAGTCCCGGAAACACCGGGGAGCTGTTTTTT.

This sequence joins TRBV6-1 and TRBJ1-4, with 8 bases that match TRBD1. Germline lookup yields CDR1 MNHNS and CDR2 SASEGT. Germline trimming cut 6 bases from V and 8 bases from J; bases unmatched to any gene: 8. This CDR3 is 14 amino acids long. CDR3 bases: TGTGCCAGCAGCTCGGGACAGGCAGAGGAAAAACTGTTTTTT. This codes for CASSSGQAEEKLFF.

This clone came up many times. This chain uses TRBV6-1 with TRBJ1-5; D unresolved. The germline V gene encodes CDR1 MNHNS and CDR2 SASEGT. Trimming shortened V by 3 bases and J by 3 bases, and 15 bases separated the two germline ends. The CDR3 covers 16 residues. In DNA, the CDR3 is TGTGCCAGCAGTGAGGTTGCAACCGAGAACAATCAGCCCCAGCATTTT. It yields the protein CASSEVATENNQPQHF.

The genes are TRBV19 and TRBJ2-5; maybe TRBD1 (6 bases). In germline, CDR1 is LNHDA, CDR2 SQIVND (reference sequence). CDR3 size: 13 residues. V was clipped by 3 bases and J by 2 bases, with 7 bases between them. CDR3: CASSIRGQETQYF. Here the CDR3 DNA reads TGTGCCAGTAGTATTAGGGGGCAAGAGACCCAGTACTTC.

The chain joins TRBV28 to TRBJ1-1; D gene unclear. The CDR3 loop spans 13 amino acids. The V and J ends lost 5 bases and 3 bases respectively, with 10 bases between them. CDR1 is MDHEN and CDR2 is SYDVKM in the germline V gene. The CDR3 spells CASSPRSDTEAFF. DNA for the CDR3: TGTGCCAGCAGTCCCCGGTCCGACACTGAAGCTTTCTTT.

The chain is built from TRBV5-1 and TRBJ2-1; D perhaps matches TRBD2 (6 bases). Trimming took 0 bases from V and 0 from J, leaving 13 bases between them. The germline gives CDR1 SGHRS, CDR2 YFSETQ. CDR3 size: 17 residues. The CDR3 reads CASSLAGGPPSYNEQFF. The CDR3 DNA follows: TGCGCCAGCAGCTTGGCCGGAGGGCCCCCCTCCTACAATGAGCAGTTCTTC.

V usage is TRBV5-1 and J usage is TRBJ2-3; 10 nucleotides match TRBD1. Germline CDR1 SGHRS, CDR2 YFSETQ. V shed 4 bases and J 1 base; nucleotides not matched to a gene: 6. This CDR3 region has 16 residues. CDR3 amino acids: CASSTRQGAGTDTQYF. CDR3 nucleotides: TGCGCCAGCAGCACTCGACAGGGGGCGGGCACAGATACGCAGTATTTT.

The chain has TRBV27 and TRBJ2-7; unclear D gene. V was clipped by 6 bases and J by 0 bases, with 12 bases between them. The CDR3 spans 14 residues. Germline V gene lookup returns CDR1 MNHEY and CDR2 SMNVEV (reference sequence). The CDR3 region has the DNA TGTGCCAGCAGCCTTATTATAGACTCCTACGAGCAGTACTTC. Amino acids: CASSLIIDSYEQYF.

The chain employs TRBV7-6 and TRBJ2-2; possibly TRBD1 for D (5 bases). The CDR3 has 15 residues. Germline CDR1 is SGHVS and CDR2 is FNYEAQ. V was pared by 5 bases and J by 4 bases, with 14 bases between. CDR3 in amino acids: CASSPARGPTGELFF. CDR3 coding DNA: TGTGCCAGCAGCCCAGCTAGGGGCCCCACCGGGGAGCTGTTTTTT. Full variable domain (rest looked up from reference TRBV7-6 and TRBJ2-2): GAGVSQSPRYKVTKRGQDVALRCDPISGHVSLYWYRQALGQGPEFLTYFNYEAQQDKSGLPNDRFSAERPEGSISTLTIQRTEQRDSAMYRCASSPARGPTGELFFGEGSRLTVL.

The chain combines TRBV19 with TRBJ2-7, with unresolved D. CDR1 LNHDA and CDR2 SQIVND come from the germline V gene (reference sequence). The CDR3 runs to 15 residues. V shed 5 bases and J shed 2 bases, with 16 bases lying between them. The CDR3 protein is CASSPAEHVPYEQYF. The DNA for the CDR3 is TGTGCCAGTAGTCCTGCCGAACACGTACCCTACGAGCAGTACTTC. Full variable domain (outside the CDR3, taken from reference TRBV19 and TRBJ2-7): DGGITQSPKYLFRKEGQNVTLSCEQNLNHDAMYWYRQDPGQGLRLIYYSQIVNDFQKGDIAEGYSVSREKKESFPLTVTSAQKNPTAFYLCASSPAEHVPYEQYFGPGTRLTVT.

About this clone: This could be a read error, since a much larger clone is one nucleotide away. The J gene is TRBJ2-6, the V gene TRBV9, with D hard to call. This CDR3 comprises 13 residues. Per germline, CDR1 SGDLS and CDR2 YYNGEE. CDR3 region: CVSDGSGANVLTF. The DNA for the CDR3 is TGTGTCAGCGACGGATCTGGGGCCAACGTCCTGACTTTC.

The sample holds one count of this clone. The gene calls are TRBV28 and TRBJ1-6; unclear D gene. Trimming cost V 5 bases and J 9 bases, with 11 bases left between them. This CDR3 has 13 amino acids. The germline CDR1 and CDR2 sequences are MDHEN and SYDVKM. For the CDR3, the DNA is TGTGCCAGCAGTCGCACCGTGCTTTCACCCCTCCACTTT. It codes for CASSRTVLSPLHF.

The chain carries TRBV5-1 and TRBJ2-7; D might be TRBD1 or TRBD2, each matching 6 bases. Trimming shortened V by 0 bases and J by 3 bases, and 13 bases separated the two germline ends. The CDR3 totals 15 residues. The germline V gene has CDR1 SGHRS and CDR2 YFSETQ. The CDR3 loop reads CASSLDWRGDYEQYF. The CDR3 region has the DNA TGCGCCAGCAGCTTGGATTGGAGGGGGGACTACGAGCAGTACTTC.

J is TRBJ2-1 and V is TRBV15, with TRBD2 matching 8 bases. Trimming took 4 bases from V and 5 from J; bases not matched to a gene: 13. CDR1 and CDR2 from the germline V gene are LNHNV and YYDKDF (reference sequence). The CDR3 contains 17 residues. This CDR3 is CATSKGEAGEGNNEQFF. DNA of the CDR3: TGTGCCACCAGCAAGGGAGAAGCGGGAGAAGGTAACAATGAGCAGTTCTTC. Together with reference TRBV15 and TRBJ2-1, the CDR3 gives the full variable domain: DAMVIQNPRYQVTQFGKPVTLSCSQTLNHNVMYWYQQKSSQAPKLLFHYYDKDFNNEADTPDNFQSRRPNTSFCFLDIRSPGLGDTAMYLCATSKGEAGEGNNEQFFGPGTRLTVL.